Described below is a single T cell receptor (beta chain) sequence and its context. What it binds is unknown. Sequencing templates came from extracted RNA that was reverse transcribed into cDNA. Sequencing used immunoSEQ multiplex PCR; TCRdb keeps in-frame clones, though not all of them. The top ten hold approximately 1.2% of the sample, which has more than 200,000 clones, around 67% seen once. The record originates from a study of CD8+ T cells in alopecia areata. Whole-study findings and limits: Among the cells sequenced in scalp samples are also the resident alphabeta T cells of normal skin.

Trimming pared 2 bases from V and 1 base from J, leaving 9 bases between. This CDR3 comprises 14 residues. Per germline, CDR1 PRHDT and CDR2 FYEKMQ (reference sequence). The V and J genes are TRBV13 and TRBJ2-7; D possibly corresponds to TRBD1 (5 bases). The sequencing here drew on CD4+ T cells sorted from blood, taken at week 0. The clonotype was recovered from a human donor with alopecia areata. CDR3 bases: TGTGCCAGCAGCTTAACAGGAAGGTCCTACGAGCAGTACTTC. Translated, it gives CASSLTGRSYEQYF.